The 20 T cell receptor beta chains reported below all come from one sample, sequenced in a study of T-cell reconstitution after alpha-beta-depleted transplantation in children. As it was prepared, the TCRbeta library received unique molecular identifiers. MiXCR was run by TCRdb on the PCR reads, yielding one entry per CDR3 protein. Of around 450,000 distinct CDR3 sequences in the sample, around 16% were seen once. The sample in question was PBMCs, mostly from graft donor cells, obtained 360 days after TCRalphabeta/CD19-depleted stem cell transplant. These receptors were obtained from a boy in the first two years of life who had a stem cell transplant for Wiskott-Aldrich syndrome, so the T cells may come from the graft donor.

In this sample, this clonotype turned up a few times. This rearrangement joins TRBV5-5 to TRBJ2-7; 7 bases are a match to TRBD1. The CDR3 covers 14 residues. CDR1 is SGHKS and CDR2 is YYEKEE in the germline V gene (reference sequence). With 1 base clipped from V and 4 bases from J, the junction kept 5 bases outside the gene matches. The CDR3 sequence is CASSLNRGAYEQYF. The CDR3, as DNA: TGTGCCAGCAGCTTGAACAGGGGAGCGTACGAGCAGTACTTC.

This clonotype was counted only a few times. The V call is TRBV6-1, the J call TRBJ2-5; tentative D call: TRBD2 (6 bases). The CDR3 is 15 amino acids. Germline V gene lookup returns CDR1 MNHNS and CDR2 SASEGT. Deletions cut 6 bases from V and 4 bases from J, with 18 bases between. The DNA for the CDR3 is TGTGCCAGCAGCAAGCACGCGGGGACGCCAGAGACCCAGTACTTC. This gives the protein CASSKHAGTPETQYF.

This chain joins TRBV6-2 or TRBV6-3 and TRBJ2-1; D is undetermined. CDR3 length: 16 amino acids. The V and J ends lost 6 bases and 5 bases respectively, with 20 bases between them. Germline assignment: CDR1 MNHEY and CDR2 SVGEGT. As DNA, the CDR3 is TGTGCCAGCAGATCCTTGGGTAAATCTGGCAACAATGAGCAGTTCTTC. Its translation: CASRSLGKSGNNEQFF.

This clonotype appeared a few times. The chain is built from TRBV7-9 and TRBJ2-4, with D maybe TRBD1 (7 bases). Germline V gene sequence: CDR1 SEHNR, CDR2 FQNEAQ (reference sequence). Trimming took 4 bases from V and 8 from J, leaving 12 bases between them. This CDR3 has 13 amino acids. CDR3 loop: CASSWRGLDIQYF. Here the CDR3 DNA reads TGTGCCAGCAGCTGGAGGGGGCTGGACATTCAGTACTTC. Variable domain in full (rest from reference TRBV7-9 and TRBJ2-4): DTGVSQNPRHKITKRGQNVTFRCDPISEHNRLYWYRQTLGQGPEFLTYFQNEAQLEKSRLLSDRFSAERPKGSFSTLEIQRTEQGDSAMYLCASSWRGLDIQYFGAGTRLSVL.

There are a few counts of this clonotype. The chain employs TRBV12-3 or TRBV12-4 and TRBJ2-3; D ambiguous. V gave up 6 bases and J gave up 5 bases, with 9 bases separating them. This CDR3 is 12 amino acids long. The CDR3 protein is CASSSNRDTQYF. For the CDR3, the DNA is TGTGCCAGCAGCTCCAATCGAGATACGCAGTATTTT.

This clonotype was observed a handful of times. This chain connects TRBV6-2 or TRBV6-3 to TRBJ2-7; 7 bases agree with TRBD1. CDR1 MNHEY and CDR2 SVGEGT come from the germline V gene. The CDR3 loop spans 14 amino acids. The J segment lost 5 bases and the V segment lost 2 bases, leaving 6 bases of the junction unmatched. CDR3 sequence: CASSYRDSNHEQYF. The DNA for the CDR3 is TGTGCCAGCAGTTACCGGGACAGTAACCACGAGCAGTACTTC.

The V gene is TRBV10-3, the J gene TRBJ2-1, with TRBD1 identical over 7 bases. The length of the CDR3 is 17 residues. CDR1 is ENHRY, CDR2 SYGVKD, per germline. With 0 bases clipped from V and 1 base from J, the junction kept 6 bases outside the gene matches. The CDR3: CAISESHRTGSYNEQFF. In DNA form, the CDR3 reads TGTGCCATCAGTGAGTCGCACCGGACAGGATCCTACAATGAGCAGTTCTTC.

CDR3 sequence: CASSPQGWVAFF. The CDR3 coding sequence is TGTGCCAGCTCACCTCAGGGGTGGGTAGCTTTCTTT. This chain joins TRBV18 and TRBJ1-1, with D possibly TRBD1 on 6 matching bases. The ends were cut back, 3 bases at V and 10 bases at J, with 12 bases in the middle. CDR3 length equals 12 residues. CDR1 is KGHSH, CDR2 LQKENI, per germline.

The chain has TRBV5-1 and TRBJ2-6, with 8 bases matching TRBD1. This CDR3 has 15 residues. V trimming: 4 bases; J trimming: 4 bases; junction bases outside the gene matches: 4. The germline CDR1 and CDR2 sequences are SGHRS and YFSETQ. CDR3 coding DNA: TGCGCCAGCAGCCGGACAGGGACCGGGGCCAACGTCCTGACTTTC. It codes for CASSRTGTGANVLTF.

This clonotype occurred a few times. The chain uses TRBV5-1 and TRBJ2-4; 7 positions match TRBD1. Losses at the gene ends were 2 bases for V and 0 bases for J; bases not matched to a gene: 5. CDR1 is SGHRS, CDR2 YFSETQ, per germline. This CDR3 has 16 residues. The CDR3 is CASSLDNRGAKNIQYF. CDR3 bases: TGCGCCAGCAGCTTAGATAACAGGGGAGCCAAAAACATTCAGTACTTC.

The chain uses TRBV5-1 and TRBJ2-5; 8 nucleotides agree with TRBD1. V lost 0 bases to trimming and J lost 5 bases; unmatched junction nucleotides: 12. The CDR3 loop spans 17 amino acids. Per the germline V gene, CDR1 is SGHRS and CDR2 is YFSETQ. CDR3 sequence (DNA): TGCGCCAGCAGCTTGGGACGGACAGGGACCATCAGGGAGACCCAGTACTTC. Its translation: CASSLGRTGTIRETQYF.

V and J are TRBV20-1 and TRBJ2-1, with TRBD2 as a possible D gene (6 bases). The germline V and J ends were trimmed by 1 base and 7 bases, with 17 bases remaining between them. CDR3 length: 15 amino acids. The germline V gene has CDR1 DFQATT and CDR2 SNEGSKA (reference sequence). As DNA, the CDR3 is TGCAGTGCTAGAGTGGGGCGGGGAACGAGGAATGAGCAGTTCTTC. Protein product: CSARVGRGTRNEQFF.

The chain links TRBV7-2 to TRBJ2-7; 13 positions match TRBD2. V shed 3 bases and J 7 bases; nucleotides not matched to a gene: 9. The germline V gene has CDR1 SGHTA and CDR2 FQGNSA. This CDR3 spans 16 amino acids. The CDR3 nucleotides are TGTGCCAGCAGCTTCCGGACTAGCGGGAGCCCCGGTGAGCAGTACTTC. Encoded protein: CASSFRTSGSPGEQYF. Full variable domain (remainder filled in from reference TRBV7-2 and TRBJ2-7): GAGVSQSPSNKVTEKGKDVELRCDPISGHTALYWYRQSLGQGLEFLIYFQGNSAPDKSGLPSDRFSAERTGGSVSTLTIQRTQQEDSAVYLCASSFRTSGSPGEQYFGPGTRLTVT.

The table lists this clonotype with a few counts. CDR3 nucleotides: TGTGCCAGCAGGAGACAGGGGGGGACAGATACGCAGTATTTT. Protein: CASRRQGGTDTQYF. This chain connects TRBV28 to TRBJ2-3; 9 bases are a match to TRBD1. Germline CDR1 reads MDHEN; CDR2 reads SYDVKM. J gave up 3 bases and V 6 bases, and 4 bases lay outside the gene matches. CDR3 length equals 14 residues.

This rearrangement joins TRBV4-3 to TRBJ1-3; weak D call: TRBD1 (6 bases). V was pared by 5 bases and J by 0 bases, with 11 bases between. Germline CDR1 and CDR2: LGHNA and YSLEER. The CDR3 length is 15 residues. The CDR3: CASSNDRSSGNTIYF. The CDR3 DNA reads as TGCGCCAGCAGCAACGACAGGTCCTCTGGAAACACCATATATTTT.

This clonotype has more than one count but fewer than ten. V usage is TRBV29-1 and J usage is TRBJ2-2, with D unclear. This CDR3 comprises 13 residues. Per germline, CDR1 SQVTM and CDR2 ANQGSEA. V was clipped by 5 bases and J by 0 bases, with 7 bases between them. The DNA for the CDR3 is TGCAGCGTTCGGCTCCCGAACACCGGGGAGCTGTTTTTT. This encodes CSVRLPNTGELFF.

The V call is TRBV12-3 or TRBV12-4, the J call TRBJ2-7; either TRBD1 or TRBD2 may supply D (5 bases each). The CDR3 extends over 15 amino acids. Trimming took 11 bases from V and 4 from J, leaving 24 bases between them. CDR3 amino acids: CASTKGSSGVYEQYF. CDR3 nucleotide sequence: TGTGCCTCTACAAAGGGGTCTTCCGGGGTATACGAGCAGTACTTC.

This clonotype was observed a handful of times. The CDR3 spells CASTNRGHYEQYF. CDR3 DNA sequence: TGTGCCAGCACCAACAGGGGGCACTACGAGCAGTACTTC. The V and J genes are TRBV12-3 or TRBV12-4 and TRBJ2-7; 9 nucleotides match TRBD1. This CDR3 region has 13 residues. The V and J ends lost 7 bases and 3 bases, in that order; junction bases with no gene match: 4.

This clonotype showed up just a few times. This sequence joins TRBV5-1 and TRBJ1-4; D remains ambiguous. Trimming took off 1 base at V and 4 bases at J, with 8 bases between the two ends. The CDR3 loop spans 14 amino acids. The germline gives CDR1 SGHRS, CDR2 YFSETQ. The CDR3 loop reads CASSLISSNEKLFF. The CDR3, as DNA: TGCGCCAGCAGCTTGATCAGCAGTAATGAAAAACTGTTTTTT.

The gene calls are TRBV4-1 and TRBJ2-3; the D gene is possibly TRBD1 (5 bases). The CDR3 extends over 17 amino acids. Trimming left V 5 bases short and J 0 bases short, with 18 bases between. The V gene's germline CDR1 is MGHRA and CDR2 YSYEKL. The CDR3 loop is CASSERPRQGSTDTQYF. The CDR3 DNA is TGCGCCAGCAGCGAAAGACCTCGGCAGGGAAGCACAGATACGCAGTATTTT.